This section outlines one T cell receptor (beta chain) sequence together with its context. The antigen is not known. The data were obtained in a study of OX40 agonist ivuxolimab in advanced cancers. Study-wide background: Every 2 weeks, ivuxolimab was infused into the patients intravenously at between 0.01 and 10 mg/kg. The study, taken as a whole, reports: Antigen specificity was not determined for the expanded peripheral T cells. There were, on average, more expanded clones in CD8+ T cells than in CD4+. It was also the case that some nonresponders had low normalized T-cell clonal expansion.

Assay: immunoSEQ multiplex PCR; the TCRdb copy retains only in-frame clones and omits some. The table has approximately 58,000 clones, about 86% seen once. This TCR was recovered from an adult with an advanced solid tumor such as melanoma, head and neck, liver or kidney cancer. Source: CD4+ or CD8+ T cells sorted from blood, taken in a trial of the OX40 agonist ivuxolimab.

Written as DNA, the CDR3 is TGTGCCAGCAGTACGGACAGGGGACCCCTCGAGCAGTACTTC. Amino acid sequence: CASSTDRGPLEQYF. The chain has TRBV28 and TRBJ2-7, with 9 bases fitting TRBD1. V trimming: 5 bases; J trimming: 6 bases; junction bases outside the gene matches: 8. Per germline, CDR1 MDHEN and CDR2 SYDVKM. The CDR3 length is 14 residues.